These T cell receptor beta chains were read from a single sample in a study of breast tumors, draining lymph nodes, adjacent tissues. TCRdb reprocessed the multiplex PCR reads with MiXCR, giving one entry per CDR3 protein. Of over 60,000 distinct CDR3 sequences in the sample, 40% to 55% were seen once. What was sequenced was breast tumor tissue. The source of these receptors is a female donor with breast cancer. Some clones in this sample may be carry-over from other donors' samples. Both conserved end residues are part of each CDR3. D genes are given only for firm matches. The listing skips clone size in some rows; elsewhere it reads once, few, many or a size class.

size,D,J,V,CDR3,DNA
-,TRBD1,TRBJ1-4,TRBV4-2,CASSQVPQGSEKLFF,TGTGCCAGCAGCCAAGTCCCACAGGGGAGTGAAAAACTGTTTTTT
-,-,TRBJ1-6,TRBV7-9,CASSLSGQVLHF,TGTGCCAGCAGCCTGTCAGGGCAGGTCCTCCACTTT
-,-,TRBJ2-5,TRBV20-1,CSARTTQGIGTRENQYF,TGCAGTGCTAGGACTACTCAGGGGATAGGGACCAGAGAGAACCAGTACTTC
-,TRBD1,TRBJ2-6,TRBV29-1,CSVGRQGNTEAF,TGCAGCGTTGGGCGACAGGGGAACACTGAAGCTTTC
-,TRBD2,TRBJ2-2,TRBV12-3/TRBV12-4,CASSYTSAGGELFF,TGTGCCAGCAGTTATACTAGCGCGGGCGGGGAGCTGTTTTTT
many,TRBD2,TRBJ2-1,TRBV20-1,CSAPLAGFGNEQFF,TGCAGTGCGCCCCTAGCGGGATTCGGCAATGAGCAGTTCTTC
-,-,TRBJ1-1,TRBV14,CASSWGMNTEAFF,TGTGCCAGCAGCTGGGGGATGAACACTGAAGCTTTCTTT
many,TRBD1,TRBJ2-5,TRBV6-5,CASSTGEETQYF,TGTGCCAGTTCGACAGGGGAAGAGACCCAGTACTTC
many,TRBD1,TRBJ1-2,TRBV12-3/TRBV12-4,CASSLSQGYYGYTF,TGTGCCAGCAGTTTATCACAGGGGTACTATGGCTACACCTTC
-,-,TRBJ2-5,TRBV12-3/TRBV12-4,CASTQRETQYF,TGTGCCAGCACCCAGCGGGAGACCCAGTACTTC
many,TRBD2,TRBJ2-1,TRBV10-3,CAISEAAGGPGVRNEQFF,TGTGCCATCAGTGAGGCAGCGGGAGGTCCGGGGGTACGCAATGAGCAGTTCTTC
-,-,TRBJ1-4,TRBV25-1,CASKVGDLTNEKLFF,TGTGCCAGCAAGGTTGGGGATCTGACTAATGAAAAACTGTTTTTT
-,-,TRBJ1-2,TRBV20-1,CSARVSQGTLRTSYTF,TGCAGTGCTAGAGTCAGTCAAGGGACACTAAGGACTAGCTACACCTTC
-,TRBD1,TRBJ2-7,TRBV10-1,CASSDGGTGGYEQCF,TGTGCCAGCAGTGATGGGGGGACAGGGGGCTACGAGCAGTGCTTC
-,TRBD1,TRBJ1-2,TRBV10-2,CASRGRTGAGNGYTF,TGCGCCAGCAGAGGGAGGACAGGGGCCGGGAATGGCTACACCTTC